This passage covers 11 T cell receptor beta chains from one sample sequenced in a study of blood T cell repertoires in COVID-19. Sequenced by immunoSEQ multiplex PCR; TCRdb stores in-frame clones only, minus some. This table has approximately 300,000 clones, around 90% appearing once. The sequenced material came from PBMCs or T cells enriched from blood (not recorded which). The receptors derive from a woman under 30 with acute COVID-19.

In its sample, this clone was seen a few times. The chain uses TRBV4-2 and TRBJ2-2; D is perhaps TRBD2 (5 bases). Germline CDR1 and CDR2: LGHNA and YNFKEQ. The CDR3 is 15 amino acids. The germline V and J ends were trimmed by 5 bases and 1 base, with 11 bases remaining between them. The CDR3 protein is CASSSLVGNTGELFF. The CDR3 DNA follows: TGTGCCAGCAGCTCACTAGTCGGGAACACCGGGGAGCTGTTTTTT.

The chain employs TRBV28 and TRBJ2-7; 14 positions agree with TRBD2. Germline V gene sequence: CDR1 MDHEN, CDR2 SYDVKM. Trimming removed 4 bases from V and 0 bases from J; junction bases left unmatched: 5. This CDR3 region has 17 residues. The CDR3 DNA sequence: TGTGCCAGCAGTTCGAGGACTAGCGGGAGGAGCTCCTACGAGCAGTACTTC. Translated, it gives CASSSRTSGRSSYEQYF.

This clone was detected once. The chain couples TRBV14 to TRBJ2-1; 8 bases are shared with TRBD2. The CDR3 runs 15 residues. CDR1 and CDR2 from the germline V gene are SGHDN and FVKESK. J was trimmed by 8 bases and V by 3 bases; bases with no gene match: 9. As DNA, the CDR3 is TGTGCCAGCAGCCAGGGATTAGCGGGATGGGATGAGCAGTTCTTC. Residues: CASSQGLAGWDEQFF.

V and J are TRBV28 and TRBJ1-2; possible D gene TRBD1, 5 bases. Trimming removed 7 bases at V and 4 bases at J, with 13 bases between. The CDR3 consists of 13 residues. Germline lookup yields CDR1 MDHEN and CDR2 SYDVKM. CDR3 DNA sequence: TGTGCCAGCACCTGGAGGGGCGGCTATGGCTACACCTTC. Its protein product is CASTWRGGYGYTF.

DNA of the CDR3: TGCAGCGTTGAAGAGGGGGCAGCTTTCTTT. It translates to CSVEEGAAFF. The chain recombines TRBV29-1 with TRBJ1-1, with D possibly being TRBD1 (6 bases). Germline loops: CDR1 SQVTM, CDR2 ANQGSEA. V gave up 0 bases and J gave up 10 bases, with 6 bases separating them. This CDR3 has 10 amino acids.

The gene calls are TRBV19 and TRBJ1-5; a possible D gene is TRBD1 (5 bases). The CDR3 is 12 residues long. Trimming removed 9 bases at V and 4 bases at J, with 10 bases between. Germline V gives CDR1 LNHDA, CDR2 SQIVND (reference sequence). The DNA of the CDR3 is TGTGCCAGCACTCAGGGTAATCAGCCCCAGCATTTT. This sequence encodes CASTQGNQPQHF.

The CDR3 loop reads CASSLVGRGDTQYF. In DNA form, the CDR3 reads TGCGCCAGCAGCTTGGTCGGGAGAGGAGATACGCAGTATTTT. The chain uses TRBV5-1 and TRBJ2-3; tentative D call: TRBD2 (6 bases). Deletions cut 0 bases from V and 5 bases from J, with 10 bases between. The length of the CDR3 is 14 residues. Looked up from germline, CDR1 is SGHRS and CDR2 is YFSETQ. The full variable domain, rest sourced from reference TRBV5-1 and TRBJ2-3, is KAGVTQTPRYLIKTRGQQVTLSCSPISGHRSVSWYQQTPGQGLQFLFEYFSETQRNKGNFPGRFSGRQFSNSRSEMNVSTLELGDSALYLCASSLVGRGDTQYFGPGTRLTVL.

The chain links TRBV7-9 to TRBJ2-7, with 10 bases lining up with TRBD1. Trimming removed 3 bases from V and 5 bases from J; junction bases left unmatched: 7. Germline V CDR1 and CDR2: SEHNR, FQNEAQ (reference sequence). The CDR3 extends over 15 amino acids. CDR3 residues: CASSFRDRGSHEQYF. CDR3 DNA: TGTGCCAGCAGCTTCCGGGACAGGGGTTCCCACGAGCAGTACTTC.

The chain carries TRBV29-1 and TRBJ1-1; D gene unclear. Germline CDR1 and CDR2: SQVTM and ANQGSEA. Between the trimmed V and J ends, which lost 4 bases and 3 bases, there was a span of 9 bases. CDR3 length: 12 amino acids. CDR3 coding DNA: TGCAGCGTTGCATGGGGAGACACTGAAGCTTTCTTT. Translation gives CSVAWGDTEAFF.

CDR3 sequence (DNA): TGTGCCAGCAGTCTCGACAGGGGAAGAAACACCATATATTTT. Protein: CASSLDRGRNTIYF. V gene TRBV28 combines with J gene TRBJ1-3; 8 nucleotides agree with TRBD1. Germline trimming cut 5 bases from V and 5 bases from J; bases unmatched to any gene: 5. Looked up from germline, CDR1 is MDHEN and CDR2 is SYDVKM. The CDR3 runs 14 residues.

This clone was counted only a few times. V and J are TRBV6-1 and TRBJ2-7; 10 bases are shared with TRBD2. Losses at the gene ends were 2 bases for V and 4 bases for J; bases not matched to a gene: 5. The CDR3 sequence is 15 residues long. Germline loops: CDR1 MNHNS, CDR2 SASEGT. CDR3 protein: CASSELAGDRYEQYF. The CDR3 nucleotides are TGTGCCAGCAGTGAACTAGCGGGAGACCGTTACGAGCAGTACTTC.